Sequencing of this TCR beta chain was carried out in a study of response to subunit inactivated influenza vaccine. TCRdb re-analysed the RT-PCR reads in MiXCR, keeping a single row per CDR3 protein. Among about 700,000 distinct CDR3 sequences listed, 11% to 15% were seen once. Study results and caveats: Each seasonal flu vaccination may recruit only limited new T cells, authors suggested.

CDR1 is SGHRS and CDR2 is YFSETQ in the germline V gene. CDR3 length equals 14 residues. V lost 4 bases, J lost 5 bases, and 8 bases stayed unmatched. Comments on this clonotype: Its target is unknown.

The source was PBMCs from blood, collected about 14 days before vaccination. The chain is built from TRBV5-1 and TRBJ2-5; 7 bases align to TRBD1. This TCR was sampled from a man aged 45-65 years who received an inactivated influenza vaccine. CDR3 sequence reads: CASSPHRGGETQYF. The CDR3 DNA reads TGCGCCAGCAGCCCACACAGGGGTGGGGAGACCCAGTACTTC.